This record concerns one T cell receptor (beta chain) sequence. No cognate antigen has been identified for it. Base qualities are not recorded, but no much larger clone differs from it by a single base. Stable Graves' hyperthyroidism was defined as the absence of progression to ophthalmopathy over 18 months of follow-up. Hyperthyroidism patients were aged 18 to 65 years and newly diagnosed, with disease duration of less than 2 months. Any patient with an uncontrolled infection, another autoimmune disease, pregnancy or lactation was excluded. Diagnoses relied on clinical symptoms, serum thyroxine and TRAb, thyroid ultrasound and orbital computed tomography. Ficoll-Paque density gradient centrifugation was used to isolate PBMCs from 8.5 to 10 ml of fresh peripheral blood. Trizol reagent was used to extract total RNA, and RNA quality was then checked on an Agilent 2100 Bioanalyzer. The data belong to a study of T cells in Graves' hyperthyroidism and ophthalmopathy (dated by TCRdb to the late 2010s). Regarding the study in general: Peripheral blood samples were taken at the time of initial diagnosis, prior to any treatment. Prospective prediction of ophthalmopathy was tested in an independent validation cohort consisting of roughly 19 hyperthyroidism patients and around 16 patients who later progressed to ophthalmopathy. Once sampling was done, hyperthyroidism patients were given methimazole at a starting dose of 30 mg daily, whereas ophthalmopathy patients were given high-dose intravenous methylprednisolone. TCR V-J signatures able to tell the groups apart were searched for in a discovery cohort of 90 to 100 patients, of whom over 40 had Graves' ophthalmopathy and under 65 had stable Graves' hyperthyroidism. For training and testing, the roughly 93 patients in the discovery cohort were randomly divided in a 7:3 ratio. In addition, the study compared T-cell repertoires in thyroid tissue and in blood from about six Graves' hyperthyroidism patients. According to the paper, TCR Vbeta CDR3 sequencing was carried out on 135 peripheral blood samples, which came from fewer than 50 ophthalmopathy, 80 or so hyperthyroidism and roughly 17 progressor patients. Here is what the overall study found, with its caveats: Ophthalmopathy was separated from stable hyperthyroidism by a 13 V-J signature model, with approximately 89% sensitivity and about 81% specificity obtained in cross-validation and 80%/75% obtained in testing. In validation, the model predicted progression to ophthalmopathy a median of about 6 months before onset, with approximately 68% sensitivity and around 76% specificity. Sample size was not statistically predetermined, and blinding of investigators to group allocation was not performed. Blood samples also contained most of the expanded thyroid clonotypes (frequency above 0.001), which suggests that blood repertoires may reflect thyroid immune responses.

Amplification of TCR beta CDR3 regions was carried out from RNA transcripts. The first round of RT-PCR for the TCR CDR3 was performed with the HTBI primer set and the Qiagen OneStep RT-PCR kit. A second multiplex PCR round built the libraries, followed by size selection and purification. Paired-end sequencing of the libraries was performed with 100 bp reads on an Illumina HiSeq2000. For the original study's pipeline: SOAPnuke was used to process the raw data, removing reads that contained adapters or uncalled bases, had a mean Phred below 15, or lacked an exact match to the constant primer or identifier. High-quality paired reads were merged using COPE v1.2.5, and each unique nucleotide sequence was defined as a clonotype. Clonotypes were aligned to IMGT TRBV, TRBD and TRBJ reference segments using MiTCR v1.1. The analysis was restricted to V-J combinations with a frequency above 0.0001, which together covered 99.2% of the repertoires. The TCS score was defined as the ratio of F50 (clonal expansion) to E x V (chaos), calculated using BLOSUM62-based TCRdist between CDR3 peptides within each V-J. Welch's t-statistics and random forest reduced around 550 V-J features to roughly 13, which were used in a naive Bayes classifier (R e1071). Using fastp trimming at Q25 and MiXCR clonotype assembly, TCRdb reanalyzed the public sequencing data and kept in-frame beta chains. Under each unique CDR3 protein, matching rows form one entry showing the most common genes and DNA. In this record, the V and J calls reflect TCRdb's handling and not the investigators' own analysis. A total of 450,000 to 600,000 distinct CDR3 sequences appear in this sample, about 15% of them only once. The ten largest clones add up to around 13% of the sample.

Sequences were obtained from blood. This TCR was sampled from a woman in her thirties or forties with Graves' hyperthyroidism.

The DNA sequence is as follows: TGTGCCAGCAGTACACTAGCGGGAGGGCTGTATTTT. This codes for CASSTLAGGLYF. The chain was built from TRBV27 and TRBJ2-3, with TRBD2 matching 13 junction bases. CDR1 and CDR2, per the germline V gene (reference sequence), are MNHEY and SMNVEV. Measured from the cysteine to the phenylalanine, the CDR3 is 12 residues long. The kept DNA is CDR3 alone, 36 bases in frame from the first base. Trimming takes 5 bases off V and 14 bases off J; junction bases not matched to a gene: 4.